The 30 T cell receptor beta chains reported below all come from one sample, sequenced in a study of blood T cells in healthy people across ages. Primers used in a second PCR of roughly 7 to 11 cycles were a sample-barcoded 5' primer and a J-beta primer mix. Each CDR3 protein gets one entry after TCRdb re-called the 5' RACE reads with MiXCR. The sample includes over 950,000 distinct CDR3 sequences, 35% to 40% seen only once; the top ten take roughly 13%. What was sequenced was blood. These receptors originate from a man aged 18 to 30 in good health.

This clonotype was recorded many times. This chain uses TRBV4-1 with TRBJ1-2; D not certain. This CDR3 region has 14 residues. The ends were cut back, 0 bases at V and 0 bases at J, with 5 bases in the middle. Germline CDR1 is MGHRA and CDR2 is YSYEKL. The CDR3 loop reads CASSQDPANYGYTF. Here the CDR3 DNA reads TGCGCCAGCAGCCAAGATCCAGCTAACTATGGCTACACCTTC.

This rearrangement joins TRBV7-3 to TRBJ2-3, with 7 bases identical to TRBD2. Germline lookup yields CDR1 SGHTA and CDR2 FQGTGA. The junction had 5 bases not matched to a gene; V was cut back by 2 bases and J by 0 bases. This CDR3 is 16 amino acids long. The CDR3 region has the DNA TGTGCCAGCAGCTTAGGTGGACTAGTTAGCACAGATACGCAGTATTTT. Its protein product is CASSLGGLVSTDTQYF.

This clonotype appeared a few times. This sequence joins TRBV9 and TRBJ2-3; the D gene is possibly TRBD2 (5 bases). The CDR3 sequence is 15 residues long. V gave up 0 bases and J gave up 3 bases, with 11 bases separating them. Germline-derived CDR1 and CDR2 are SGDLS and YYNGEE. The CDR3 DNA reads TGTGCCAGCAGCGTAGCTGAGCGGAGGACAGATACGCAGTATTTT. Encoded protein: CASSVAERRTDTQYF.

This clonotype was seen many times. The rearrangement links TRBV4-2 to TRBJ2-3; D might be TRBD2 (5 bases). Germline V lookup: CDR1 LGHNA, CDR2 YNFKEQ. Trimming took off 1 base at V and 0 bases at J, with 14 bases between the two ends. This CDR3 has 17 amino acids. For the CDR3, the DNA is TGTGCCAGCAGCCAAGGAGGGCCGGAAATTAGCACAGATACGCAGTATTTT. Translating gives CASSQGGPEISTDTQYF.

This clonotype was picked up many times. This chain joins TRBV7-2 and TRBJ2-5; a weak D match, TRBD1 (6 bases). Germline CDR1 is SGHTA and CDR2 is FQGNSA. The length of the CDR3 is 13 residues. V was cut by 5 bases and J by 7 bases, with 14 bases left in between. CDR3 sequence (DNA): TGTGCCAGCAGCGTGGAGCTACAGGGGACCCAGTACTTC. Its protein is CASSVELQGTQYF.

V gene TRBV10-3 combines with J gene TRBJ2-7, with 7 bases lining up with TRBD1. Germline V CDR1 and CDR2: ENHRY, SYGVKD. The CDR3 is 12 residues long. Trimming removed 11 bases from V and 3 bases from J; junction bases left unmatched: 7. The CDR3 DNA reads TGTGCCGCCCGGGACAGCGGCTACGAGCAGTACTTC. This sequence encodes CAARDSGYEQYF.

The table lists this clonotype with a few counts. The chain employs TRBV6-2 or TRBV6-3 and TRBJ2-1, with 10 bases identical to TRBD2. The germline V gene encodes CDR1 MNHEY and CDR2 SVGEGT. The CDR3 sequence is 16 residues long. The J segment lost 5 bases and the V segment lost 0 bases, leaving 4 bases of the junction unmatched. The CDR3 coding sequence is TGTGCCAGCAGTTACTCTAGTCTAGCGGGGGACAATGAGCAGTTCTTC. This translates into CASSYSSLAGDNEQFF.

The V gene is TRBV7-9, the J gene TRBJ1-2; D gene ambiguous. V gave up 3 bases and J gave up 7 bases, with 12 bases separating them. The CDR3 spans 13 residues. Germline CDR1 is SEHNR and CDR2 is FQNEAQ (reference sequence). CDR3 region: CASSFSKSGGYTF. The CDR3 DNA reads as TGTGCCAGCAGCTTTAGCAAATCCGGTGGCTACACCTTC.

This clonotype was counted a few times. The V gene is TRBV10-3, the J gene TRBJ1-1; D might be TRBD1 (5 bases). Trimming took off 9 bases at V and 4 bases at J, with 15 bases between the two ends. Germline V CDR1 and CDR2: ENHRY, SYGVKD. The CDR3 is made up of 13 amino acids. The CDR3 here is CAIRDRIGTEAFF. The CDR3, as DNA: TGTGCCATACGTGACAGAATCGGCACTGAAGCTTTCTTT.

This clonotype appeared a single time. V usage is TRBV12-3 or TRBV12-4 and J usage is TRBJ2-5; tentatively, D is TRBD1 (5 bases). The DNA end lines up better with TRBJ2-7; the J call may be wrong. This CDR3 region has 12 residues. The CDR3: CASRLRGGEQYF. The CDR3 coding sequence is TGTGCCAGCAGGTTAAGGGGCGGCGAGCAGTACTTC.

The DNA for the CDR3 is TGCAGTGCTAGATTCTCGGTGGATGAGCAGTACTTC. This gives the protein CSARFSVDEQYF. The chain links TRBV20-1 to TRBJ2-5; D is uncertain. CDR1 and CDR2 (germline): DFQATT, SNEGSKA (reference sequence). V was shortened by 2 bases and J by 11 bases, with 15 bases between the two germline ends. The CDR3 covers 12 residues.

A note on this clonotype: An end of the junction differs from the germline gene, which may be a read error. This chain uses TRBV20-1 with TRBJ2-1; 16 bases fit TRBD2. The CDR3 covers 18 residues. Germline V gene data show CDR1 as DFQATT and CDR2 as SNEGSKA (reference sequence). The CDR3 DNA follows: TGCAGTGCCAGAGGGACTAGCGGGGGGGCGGGGTTGCTAGGTGAGCAGTTCTTC. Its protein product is CSARGTSGGAGLLGEQFF.

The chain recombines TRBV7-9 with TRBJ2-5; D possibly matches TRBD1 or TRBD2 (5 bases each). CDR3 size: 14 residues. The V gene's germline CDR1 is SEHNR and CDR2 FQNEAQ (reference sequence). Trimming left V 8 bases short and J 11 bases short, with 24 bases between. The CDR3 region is CASRGRRRGNEQYF. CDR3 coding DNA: TGTGCCAGCCGGGGACGAAGACGAGGCAATGAGCAGTACTTC.

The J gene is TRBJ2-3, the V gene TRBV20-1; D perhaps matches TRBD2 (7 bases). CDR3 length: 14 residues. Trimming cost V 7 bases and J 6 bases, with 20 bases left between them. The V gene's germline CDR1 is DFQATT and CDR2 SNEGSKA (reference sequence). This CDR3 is CSGITGGPEDTQYF. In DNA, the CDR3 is TGCAGTGGAATTACGGGGGGCCCGGAGGATACGCAGTATTTT.

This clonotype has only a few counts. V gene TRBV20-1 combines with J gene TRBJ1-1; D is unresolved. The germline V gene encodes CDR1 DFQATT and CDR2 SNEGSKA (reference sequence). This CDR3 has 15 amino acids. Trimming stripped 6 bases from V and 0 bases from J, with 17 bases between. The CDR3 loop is CSAPAGKTLNTEAFF. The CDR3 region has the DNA TGCAGTGCCCCGGCTGGTAAGACTCTGAACACTGAAGCTTTCTTT.

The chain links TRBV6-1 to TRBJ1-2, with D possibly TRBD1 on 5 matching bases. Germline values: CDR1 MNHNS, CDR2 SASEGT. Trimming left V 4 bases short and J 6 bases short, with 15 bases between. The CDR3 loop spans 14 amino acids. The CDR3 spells CASSGGEGVNGYTF. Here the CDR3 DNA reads TGTGCCAGCAGTGGGGGGGAAGGGGTTAATGGCTACACCTTC.

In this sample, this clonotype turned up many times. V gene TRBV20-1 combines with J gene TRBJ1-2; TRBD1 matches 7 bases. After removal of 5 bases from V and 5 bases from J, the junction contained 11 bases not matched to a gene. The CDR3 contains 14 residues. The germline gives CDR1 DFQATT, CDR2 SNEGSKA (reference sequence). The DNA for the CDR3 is TGCAGTGCTGTTCCGGGACAGTGGCAATATGGCTACACCTTC. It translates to CSAVPGQWQYGYTF.

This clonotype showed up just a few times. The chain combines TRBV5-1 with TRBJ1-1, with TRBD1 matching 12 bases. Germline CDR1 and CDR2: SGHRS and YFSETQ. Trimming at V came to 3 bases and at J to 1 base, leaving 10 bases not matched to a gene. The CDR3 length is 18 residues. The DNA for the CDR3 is TGCGCCAGCAGCTCTCATGGGACAGGGGGCGTGGGGAACACTGAAGCTTTCTTT. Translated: CASSSHGTGGVGNTEAFF.

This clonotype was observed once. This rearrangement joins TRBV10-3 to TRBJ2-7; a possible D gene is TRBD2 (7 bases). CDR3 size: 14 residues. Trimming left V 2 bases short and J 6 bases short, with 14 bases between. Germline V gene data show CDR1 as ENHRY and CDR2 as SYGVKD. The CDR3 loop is CAISEQGRETEQYF. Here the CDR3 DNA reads TGTGCCATCAGTGAGCAGGGGAGGGAAACCGAGCAGTACTTC.

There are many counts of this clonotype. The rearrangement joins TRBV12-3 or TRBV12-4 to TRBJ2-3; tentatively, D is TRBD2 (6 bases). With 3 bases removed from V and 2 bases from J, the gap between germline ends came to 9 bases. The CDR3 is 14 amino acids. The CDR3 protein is CASSFGGFTDTQYF. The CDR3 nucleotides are TGTGCCAGCAGTTTTGGAGGGTTCACAGATACGCAGTATTTT.

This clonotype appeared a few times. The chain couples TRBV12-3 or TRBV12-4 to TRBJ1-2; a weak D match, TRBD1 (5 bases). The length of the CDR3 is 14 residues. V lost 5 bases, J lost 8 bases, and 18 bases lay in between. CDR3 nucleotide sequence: TGTGCCAGCAGTCCGGGGGAGGCCCTAAGGGGCTACACCTTC. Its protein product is CASSPGEALRGYTF.

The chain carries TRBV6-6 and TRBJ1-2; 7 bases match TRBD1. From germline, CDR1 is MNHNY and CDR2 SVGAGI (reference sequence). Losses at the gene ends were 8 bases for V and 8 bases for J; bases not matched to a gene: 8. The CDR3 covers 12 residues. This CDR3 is CASGKGARGYTF. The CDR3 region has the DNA TGTGCCAGCGGAAAGGGGGCCAGGGGCTACACCTTC.

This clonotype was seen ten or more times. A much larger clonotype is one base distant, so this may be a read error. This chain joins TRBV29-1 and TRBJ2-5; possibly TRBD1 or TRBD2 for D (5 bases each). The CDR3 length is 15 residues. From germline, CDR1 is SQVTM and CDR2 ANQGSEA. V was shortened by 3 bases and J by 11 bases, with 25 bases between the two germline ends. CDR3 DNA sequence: TGCAGCGTTGACCTCGTGGGACCCCTTGACAATGAGCAGTACTTC. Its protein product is CSVDLVGPLDNEQYF.

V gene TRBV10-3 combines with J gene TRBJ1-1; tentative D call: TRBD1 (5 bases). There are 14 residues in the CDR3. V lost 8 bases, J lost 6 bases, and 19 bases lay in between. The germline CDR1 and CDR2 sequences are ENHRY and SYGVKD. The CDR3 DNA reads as TGTGCCATCTCCTGGGGACCCACTGAGGCTGAAGCTTTCTTT. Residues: CAISWGPTEAEAFF.

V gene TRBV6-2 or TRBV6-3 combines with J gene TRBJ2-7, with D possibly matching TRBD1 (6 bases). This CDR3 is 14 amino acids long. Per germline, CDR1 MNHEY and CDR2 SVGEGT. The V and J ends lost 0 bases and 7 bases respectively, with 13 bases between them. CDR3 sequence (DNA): TGTGCCAGCAGTTACTCCGGGACAAACGAAGAGCAGTACTTC. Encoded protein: CASSYSGTNEEQYF.

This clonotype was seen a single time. The CDR3 spells CASSHPGTSFFTDTQYF. As DNA, the CDR3 is TGCGCCAGCAGCCACCCCGGGACTAGTTTCTTCACAGATACGCAGTATTTT. The chain carries TRBV4-1 and TRBJ2-3, with 8 positions matching TRBD2. The V and J ends lost 3 bases and 2 bases, in that order; junction bases with no gene match: 10. The CDR3 runs 17 residues. Per the germline V gene, CDR1 is MGHRA and CDR2 is YSYEKL.

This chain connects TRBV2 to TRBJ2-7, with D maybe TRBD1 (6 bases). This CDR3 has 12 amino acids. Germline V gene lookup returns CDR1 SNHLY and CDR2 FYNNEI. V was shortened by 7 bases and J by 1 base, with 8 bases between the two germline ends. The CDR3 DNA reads TGTGCCAGCAACAGGGAATCCTACGAGCAGTACTTC. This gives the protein CASNRESYEQYF.

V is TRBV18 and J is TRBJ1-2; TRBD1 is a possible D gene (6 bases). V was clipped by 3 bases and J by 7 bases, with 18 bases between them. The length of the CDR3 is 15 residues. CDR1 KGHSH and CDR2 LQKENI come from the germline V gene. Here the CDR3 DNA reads TGTGCCAGCTCACCCTCAATACCAGCAGGGGTTGGCTACACCTTC. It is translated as CASSPSIPAGVGYTF.

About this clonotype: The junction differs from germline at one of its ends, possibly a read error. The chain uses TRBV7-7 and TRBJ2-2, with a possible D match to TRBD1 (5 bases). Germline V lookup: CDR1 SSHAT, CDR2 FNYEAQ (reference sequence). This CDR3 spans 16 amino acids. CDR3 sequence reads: CASSLSGGQGTGELFF. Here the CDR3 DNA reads TGTGCTAGCAGCTTATCCGGTGGGCAGGGCACCGGGGAGCTGTTTTTT.

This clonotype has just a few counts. The DNA of the CDR3 is TGTGCCAGCAGTGTTTTCGGACAGGGGGTTGAAGCTTTCTTT. Translation: CASSVFGQGVEAFF. The gene calls are TRBV6-5 and TRBJ1-1, with TRBD1 matching 10 bases. The CDR3 spans 14 residues. V was pared by 5 bases and J by 7 bases, with 7 bases of the junction left unmatched. The germline gives CDR1 MNHEY, CDR2 SVGAGI.